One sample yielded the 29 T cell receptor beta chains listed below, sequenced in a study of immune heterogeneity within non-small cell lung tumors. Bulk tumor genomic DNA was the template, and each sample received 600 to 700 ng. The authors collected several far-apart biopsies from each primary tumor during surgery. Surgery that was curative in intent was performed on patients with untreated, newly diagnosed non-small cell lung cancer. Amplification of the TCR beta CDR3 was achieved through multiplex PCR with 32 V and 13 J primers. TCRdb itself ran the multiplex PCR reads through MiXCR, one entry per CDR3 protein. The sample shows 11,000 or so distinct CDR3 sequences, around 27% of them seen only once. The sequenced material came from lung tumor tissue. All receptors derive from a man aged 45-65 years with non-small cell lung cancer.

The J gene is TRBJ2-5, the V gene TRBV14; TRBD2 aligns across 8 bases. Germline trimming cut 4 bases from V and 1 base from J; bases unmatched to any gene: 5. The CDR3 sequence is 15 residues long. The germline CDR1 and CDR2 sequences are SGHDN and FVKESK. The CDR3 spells CASSPRRGGQETQYF. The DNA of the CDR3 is TGTGCCAGCAGCCCTCGTCGGGGGGGCCAAGAGACCCAGTACTTC.

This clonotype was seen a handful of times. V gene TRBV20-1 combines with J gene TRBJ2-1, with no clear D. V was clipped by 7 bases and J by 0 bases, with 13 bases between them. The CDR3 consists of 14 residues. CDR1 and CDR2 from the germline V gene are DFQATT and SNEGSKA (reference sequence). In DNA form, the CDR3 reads TGCAGTGGTAGTACGCGGAGCTCCTACAATGAGCAGTTCTTC. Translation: CSGSTRSSYNEQFF.

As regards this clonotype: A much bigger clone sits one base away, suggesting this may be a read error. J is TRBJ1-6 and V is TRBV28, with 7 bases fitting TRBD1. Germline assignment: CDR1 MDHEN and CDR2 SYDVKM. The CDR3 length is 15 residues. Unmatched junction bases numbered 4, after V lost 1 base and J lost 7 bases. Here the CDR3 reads CASSLLGTANSPLHF. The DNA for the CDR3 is TGTGCCAGCAGTTTATTAGGGACAGCCAATTCACCCCTCCACTTT.

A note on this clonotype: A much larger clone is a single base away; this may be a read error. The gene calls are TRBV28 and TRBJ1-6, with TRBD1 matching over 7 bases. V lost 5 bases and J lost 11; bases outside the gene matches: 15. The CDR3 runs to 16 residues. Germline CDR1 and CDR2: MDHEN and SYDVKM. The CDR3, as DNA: TGTGCCAGCAGTCCGACAACAGGGGTGGTAGGACCACCCCTCCACTTT. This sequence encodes CASSPTTGVVGPPLHF.

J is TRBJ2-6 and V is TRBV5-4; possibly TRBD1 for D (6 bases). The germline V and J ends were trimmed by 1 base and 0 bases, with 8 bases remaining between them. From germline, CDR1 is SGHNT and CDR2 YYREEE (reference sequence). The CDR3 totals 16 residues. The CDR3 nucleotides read TGTGCCAGCAGCTTGCCGGGACACTCTGGGGCCAACGTCCTGACTTTC. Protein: CASSLPGHSGANVLTF.

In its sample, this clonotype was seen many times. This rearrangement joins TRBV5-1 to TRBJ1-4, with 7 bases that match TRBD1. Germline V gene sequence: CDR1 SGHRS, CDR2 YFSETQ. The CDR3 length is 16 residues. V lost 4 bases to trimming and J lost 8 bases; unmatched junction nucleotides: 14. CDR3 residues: CASSIHPGTAKEKLFF. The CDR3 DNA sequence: TGCGCCAGCAGCATACATCCCGGGACAGCAAAAGAAAAACTGTTTTTT.

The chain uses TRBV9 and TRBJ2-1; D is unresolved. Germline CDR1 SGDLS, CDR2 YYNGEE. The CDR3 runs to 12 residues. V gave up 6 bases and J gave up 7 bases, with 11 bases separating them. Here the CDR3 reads CASNKGNNEQFF. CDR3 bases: TGTGCCAGCAACAAGGGAAATAATGAGCAGTTCTTC. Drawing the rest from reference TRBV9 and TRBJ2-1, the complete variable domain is DSGVTQTPKHLITATGQRVTLRCSPRSGDLSVYWYQQSLDQGLQFLIQYYNGEERAKGNILERFSAQQFPDLHSELNLSSLELGDSALYFCASNKGNNEQFFGPGTRLTVL.

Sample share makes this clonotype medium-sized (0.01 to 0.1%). The CDR3 sequence: CASSASSGAYNEQFF. CDR3 bases: TGTGCCAGCAGTGCTTCTAGCGGGGCCTACAATGAGCAGTTCTTC. This chain connects TRBV6-1 to TRBJ2-1; 9 bases are a match to TRBD2. V trimming: 4 bases; J trimming: 2 bases; junction bases outside the gene matches: 3. From germline, CDR1 is MNHNS and CDR2 SASEGT. CDR3 length: 15 amino acids.

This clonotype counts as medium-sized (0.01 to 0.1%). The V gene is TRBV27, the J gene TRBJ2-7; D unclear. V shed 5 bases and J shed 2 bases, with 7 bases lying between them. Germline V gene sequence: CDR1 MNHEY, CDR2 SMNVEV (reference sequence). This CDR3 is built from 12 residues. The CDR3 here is CASSPGPYEQYF. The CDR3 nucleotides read TGTGCCAGCAGTCCCGGACCCTACGAGCAGTACTTC.

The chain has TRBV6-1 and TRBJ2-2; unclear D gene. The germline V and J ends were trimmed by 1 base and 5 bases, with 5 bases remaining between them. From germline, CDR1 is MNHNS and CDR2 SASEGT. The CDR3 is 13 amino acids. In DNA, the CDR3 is TGTGCCAGCAGTGAAGTCGAAACCGGGGAGCTGTTTTTT. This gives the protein CASSEVETGELFF.

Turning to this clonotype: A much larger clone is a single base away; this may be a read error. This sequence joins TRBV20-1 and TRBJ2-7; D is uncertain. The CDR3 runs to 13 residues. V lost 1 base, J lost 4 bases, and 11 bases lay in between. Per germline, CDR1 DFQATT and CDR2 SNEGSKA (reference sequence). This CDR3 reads CSARGRSDYEQYF. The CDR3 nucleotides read TGCAGTGCTAGAGGGCGTTCCGATTACGAGCAGTACTTC.

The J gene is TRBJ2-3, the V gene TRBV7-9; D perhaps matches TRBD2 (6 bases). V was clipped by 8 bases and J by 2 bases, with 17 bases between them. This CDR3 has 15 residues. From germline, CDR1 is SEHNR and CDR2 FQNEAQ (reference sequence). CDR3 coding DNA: TGTGCCAGCGACGGGCGGGGAGACCTCACAGATACGCAGTATTTT. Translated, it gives CASDGRGDLTDTQYF.

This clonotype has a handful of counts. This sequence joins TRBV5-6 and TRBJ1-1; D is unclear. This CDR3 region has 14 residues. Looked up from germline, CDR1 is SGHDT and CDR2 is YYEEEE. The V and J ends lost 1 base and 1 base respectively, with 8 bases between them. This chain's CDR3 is CASSLWVGNTEAFF. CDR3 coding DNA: TGTGCCAGCAGCTTGTGGGTCGGGAACACTGAAGCTTTCTTT.

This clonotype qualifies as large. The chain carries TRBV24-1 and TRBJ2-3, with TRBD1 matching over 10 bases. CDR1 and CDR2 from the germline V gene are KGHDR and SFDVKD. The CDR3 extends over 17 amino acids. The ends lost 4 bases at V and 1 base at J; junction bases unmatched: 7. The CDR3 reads CATSDHDRGLGTDTQYF. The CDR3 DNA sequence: TGTGCCACCAGTGACCACGACAGGGGGCTGGGCACAGATACGCAGTATTTT.

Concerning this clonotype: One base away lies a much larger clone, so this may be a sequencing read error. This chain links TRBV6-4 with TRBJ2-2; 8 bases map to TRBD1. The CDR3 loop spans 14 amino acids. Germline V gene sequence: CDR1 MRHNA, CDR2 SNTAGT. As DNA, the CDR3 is TGTGCCAGCGGTGACTCGACAGGGGCCGGGGAGCTGTTTTTT. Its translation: CASGDSTGAGELFF.

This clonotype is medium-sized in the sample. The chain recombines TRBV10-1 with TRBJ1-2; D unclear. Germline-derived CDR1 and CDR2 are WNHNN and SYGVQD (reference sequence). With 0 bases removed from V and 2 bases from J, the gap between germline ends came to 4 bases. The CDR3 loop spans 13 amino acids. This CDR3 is CASSESENYGYTF. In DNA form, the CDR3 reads TGCGCCAGCAGTGAGTCGGAGAACTATGGCTACACCTTC.

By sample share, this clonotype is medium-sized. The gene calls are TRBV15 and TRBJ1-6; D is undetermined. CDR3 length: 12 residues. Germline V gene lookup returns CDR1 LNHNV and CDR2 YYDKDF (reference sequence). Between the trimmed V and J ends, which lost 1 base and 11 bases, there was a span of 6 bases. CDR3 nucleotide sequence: TGTGCCACCAGCAGAGCCCAGCCACCCCTCCACTTT. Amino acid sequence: CATSRAQPPLHF.

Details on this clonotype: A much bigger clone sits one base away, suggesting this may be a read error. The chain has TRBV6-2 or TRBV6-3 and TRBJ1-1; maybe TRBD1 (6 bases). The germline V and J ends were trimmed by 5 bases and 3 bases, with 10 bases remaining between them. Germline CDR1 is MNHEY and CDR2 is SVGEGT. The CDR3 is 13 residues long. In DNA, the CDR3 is TGTGCCAGCAGTGCGTACAGGGACACTGAAGCTTTCTTT. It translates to CASSAYRDTEAFF.

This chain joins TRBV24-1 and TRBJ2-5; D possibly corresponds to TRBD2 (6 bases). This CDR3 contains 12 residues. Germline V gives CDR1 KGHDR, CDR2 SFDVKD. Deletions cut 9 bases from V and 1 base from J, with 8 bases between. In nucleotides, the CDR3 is TGTGCCACCGGCGGGGTCCAAGAGACCCAGTACTTC. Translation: CATGGVQETQYF.

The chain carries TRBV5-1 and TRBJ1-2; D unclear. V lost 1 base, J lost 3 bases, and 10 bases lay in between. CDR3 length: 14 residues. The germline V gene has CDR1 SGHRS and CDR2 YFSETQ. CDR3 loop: CASSLRALDYGYTF. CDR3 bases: TGCGCCAGCAGCTTGAGAGCGTTGGACTATGGCTACACCTTC.

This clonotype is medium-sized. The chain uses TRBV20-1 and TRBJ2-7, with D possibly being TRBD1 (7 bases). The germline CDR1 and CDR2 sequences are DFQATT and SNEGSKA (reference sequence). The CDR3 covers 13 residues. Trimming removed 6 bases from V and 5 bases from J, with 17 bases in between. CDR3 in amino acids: CSAATGRLDEQYF. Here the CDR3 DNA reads TGCAGTGCCGCGACAGGGAGGTTGGACGAGCAGTACTTC.

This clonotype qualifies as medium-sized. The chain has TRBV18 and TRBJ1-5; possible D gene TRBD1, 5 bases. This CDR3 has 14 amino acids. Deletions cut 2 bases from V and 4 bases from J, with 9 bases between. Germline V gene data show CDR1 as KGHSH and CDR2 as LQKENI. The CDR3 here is CASSPSAGNQPQHF. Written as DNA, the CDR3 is TGTGCCAGCTCACCATCGGCAGGGAATCAGCCCCAGCATTTT.

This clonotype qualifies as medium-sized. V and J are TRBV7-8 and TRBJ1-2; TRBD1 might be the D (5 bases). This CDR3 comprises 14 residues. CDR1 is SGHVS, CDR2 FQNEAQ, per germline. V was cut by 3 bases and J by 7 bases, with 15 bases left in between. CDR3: CASSFGQGGFGYTF. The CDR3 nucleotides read TGTGCCAGCAGCTTCGGTCAGGGTGGTTTTGGCTACACCTTC.

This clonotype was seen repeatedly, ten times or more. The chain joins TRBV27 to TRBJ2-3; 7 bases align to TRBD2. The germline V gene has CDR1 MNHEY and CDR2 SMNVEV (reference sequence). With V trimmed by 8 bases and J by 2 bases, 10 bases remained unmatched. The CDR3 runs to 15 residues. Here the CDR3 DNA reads TGTGCCAGCGGGAGGACTAGGGCTTTCACAGATACGCAGTATTTT. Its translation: CASGRTRAFTDTQYF.

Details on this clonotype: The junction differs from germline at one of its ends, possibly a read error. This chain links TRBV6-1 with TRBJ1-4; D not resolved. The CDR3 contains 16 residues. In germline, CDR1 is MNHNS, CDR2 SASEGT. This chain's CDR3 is CASSEVLGIYNEKLFF. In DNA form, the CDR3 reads TGTGCCAGCAGTGAAGTTCTGGGAATATATAATGAGAAACTGTTTTTT.

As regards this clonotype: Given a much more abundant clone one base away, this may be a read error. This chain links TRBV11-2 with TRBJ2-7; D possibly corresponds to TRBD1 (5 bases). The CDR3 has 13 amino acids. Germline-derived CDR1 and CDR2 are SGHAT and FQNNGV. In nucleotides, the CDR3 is TGTGCCAGCGCCATACAGGTTTCCTTCGAGCAGTACTTC. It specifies CASAIQVSFEQYF.

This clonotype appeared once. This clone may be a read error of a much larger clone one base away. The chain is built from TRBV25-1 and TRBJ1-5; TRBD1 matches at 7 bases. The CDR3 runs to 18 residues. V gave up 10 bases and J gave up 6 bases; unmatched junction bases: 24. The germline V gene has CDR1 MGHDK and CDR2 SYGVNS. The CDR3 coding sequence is TGTGCCAACAGCCAAAAATGGTTGGGCAGGGGGTGGATTCAGCCCCAGCATTTT. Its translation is CANSQKWLGRGWIQPQHF.

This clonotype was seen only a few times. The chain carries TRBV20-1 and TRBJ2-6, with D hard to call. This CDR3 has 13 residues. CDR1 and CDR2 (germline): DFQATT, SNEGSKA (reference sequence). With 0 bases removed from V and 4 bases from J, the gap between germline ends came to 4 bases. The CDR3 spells CSARENGANVLTF. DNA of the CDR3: TGCAGTGCTAGAGAAAACGGGGCCAACGTCCTGACTTTC.

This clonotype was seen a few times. As DNA, the CDR3 is TGTGCCATCAGTGATCGGCGCGGGGGGGCTGATGAGCAGTTCTTC. This gives the protein CAISDRRGGADEQFF. This chain links TRBV10-3 with TRBJ2-1; 9 nucleotides match TRBD2. CDR3 length: 15 amino acids. V shed 3 bases and J 8 bases; nucleotides not matched to a gene: 8. Germline V gene data show CDR1 as ENHRY and CDR2 as SYGVKD.